This T cell receptor (beta chain) was recorded in a study of OX40 agonist ivuxolimab in advanced cancers. Study details: Having had anti-PD-1, anti-PD-L1 or anti-CTLA-4 therapy before was allowed, and around 39% had some. Study-wide results and caveats: Mean expanded clone counts were higher in CD8+ than CD4+ T cells. Certain nonresponders likewise exhibited a low normalized T-cell clonal expansion. Blood T cells, both CD4+ and CD8+, expanded clonally by week 6 at 0.1 to 3.0 mg/kg.

The data were produced by immunoSEQ multiplex PCR, yet TCRdb's version contains in-frame clones alone and is incomplete. The data hold around 88,000 clones, with about 92% observed a single time. Notes on this clone: The antigen remains unidentified.

The CDR3 consists of 16 residues. V shed 0 bases and J shed 0 bases, with 10 bases lying between them. Germline CDR1 and CDR2: SGDLS and YYNGEE. The chain links TRBV9 to TRBJ2-1; the D gene is possibly TRBD2 (5 bases). The TCR comes from an adult with an advanced solid tumor such as melanoma, head and neck, liver or kidney cancer. The source was CD4+ or CD8+ T cells sorted from blood, collected in a trial of the OX40 agonist ivuxolimab. The CDR3 DNA reads as TGTGCCAGCAGCGTAGTCGTGGGGAGCTCCTACAATGAGCAGTTCTTC. It is translated as CASSVVVGSSYNEQFF.